The 31 T cell receptor beta chains below were found in one sample sequenced in a study of T-cell memory formation after mild COVID-19. TCRdb reprocessed the 5' RACE reads with MiXCR, giving one entry per CDR3 protein. The sample has about 360,000 distinct CDR3 sequences, around an eighth seen once; the top ten hold about 22%. The sample was PBMCs or a T cell subset sorted from them (not recorded which). The receptors here all came from a man between 18 and 35 years old who had mild COVID-19 (a few samples of this study predate the infection). Cell type and time point are not known.

This rearrangement joins TRBV5-6 to TRBJ2-7; 8 positions agree with TRBD1. Trimming removed 1 base from V and 7 bases from J; junction bases left unmatched: 10. Germline values: CDR1 SGHDT, CDR2 YYEEEE. The length of the CDR3 is 15 residues. The CDR3 DNA reads as TGTGCCAGCAGCTTGCGGGCAGGGGGCAAATGGGAGCAGTACTTC. Amino acids: CASSLRAGGKWEQYF.

The J gene is TRBJ2-1, the V gene TRBV3-1; 13 bases are shared with TRBD2. Trimming took 4 bases from V and 6 from J; bases not matched to a gene: 12. The germline V gene encodes CDR1 LGHDT and CDR2 YNNKEL (reference sequence). The CDR3 totals 18 residues. CDR3 DNA sequence: TGTGCCAGCAGCCGGATGCATATTGGGACTAGCGGGGCCAATGAGCAGTTCTTC. Translation gives CASSRMHIGTSGANEQFF.

This rearrangement joins TRBV20-1 to TRBJ2-3; 9 nucleotides match TRBD2. The V gene end was trimmed by 3 bases and the J gene end by 1 base; junction bases not matched to a gene: 5. CDR1 is DFQATT, CDR2 SNEGSKA, per germline (reference sequence). The CDR3 contains 15 residues. CDR3 sequence reads: CSASRASGGTDTQYF. The CDR3 DNA follows: TGCAGTGCTAGTAGGGCTAGCGGGGGCACAGATACGCAGTATTTT.

The chain uses TRBV25-1 and TRBJ2-7, with D possibly TRBD2 on 5 matching bases. This CDR3 contains 15 residues. V lost 5 bases, J lost 0 bases, and 14 bases lay in between. Germline values: CDR1 MGHDK, CDR2 SYGVNS. CDR3 DNA sequence: TGTGCCAGCAGTAGACGGGAAGCCGACTCCTACGAGCAGTACTTC. Amino acid sequence: CASSRREADSYEQYF.

A few counts support this clonotype. The J gene is TRBJ1-5, the V gene TRBV6-6; 9 nucleotides agree with TRBD1. There are 14 residues in the CDR3. CDR1 and CDR2 (germline): MNHNY, SVGAGI (reference sequence). V shed 6 bases, J shed 7 bases, and the junction held 7 bases outside the gene matches. This chain's CDR3 is CASSHRGRRQPQHF. In DNA form, the CDR3 reads TGTGCCAGCAGCCACAGGGGGCGACGGCAGCCCCAGCATTTT.

The chain employs TRBV5-1 and TRBJ2-2; a possible D gene is TRBD1 (6 bases). Trimming left V 6 bases short and J 4 bases short, with 13 bases between. This CDR3 comprises 14 residues. Germline CDR1 and CDR2: SGHRS and YFSETQ. The CDR3: CASNEGGGTGELFF. DNA for the CDR3: TGCGCCAGCAATGAAGGGGGTGGCACCGGGGAGCTGTTTTTT.

The rearrangement links TRBV4-3 to TRBJ2-5; D remains unclear. The V end lost 5 bases, the J end lost 5 bases, and 15 bases lay between the germline ends. The CDR3 consists of 14 residues. Germline V gives CDR1 LGHNA, CDR2 YSLEER. The CDR3: CASSYGGRLETQYF. The DNA of the CDR3 is TGCGCCAGCAGCTACGGCGGCAGGCTGGAGACCCAGTACTTC.

The gene calls are TRBV4-1 and TRBJ2-7; perhaps TRBD2 as D (5 bases). The V and J ends lost 4 bases and 6 bases respectively, with 10 bases between them. The CDR3 runs 12 residues. In germline, CDR1 is MGHRA, CDR2 YSYEKL. CDR3 sequence (DNA): TGCGCCAGCAGCCTCCCCCGGGGCGAGCAGTACTTC. Translating it yields CASSLPRGEQYF.

In its sample, this clonotype was seen a few times. The chain uses TRBV5-4 and TRBJ1-1, with a possible D match to TRBD1 (6 bases). CDR3 length equals 16 residues. Germline lookup yields CDR1 SGHNT and CDR2 YYREEE (reference sequence). V gave up 6 bases and J gave up 7 bases, with 25 bases separating them. CDR3 DNA: TGTGCCAGCAACCCTAGCCCCCAGGGGCCGGGCGGTGAAGCTTTCTTT. As protein: CASNPSPQGPGGEAFF.

The chain joins TRBV5-1 to TRBJ1-2, with D hard to call. In germline, CDR1 is SGHRS, CDR2 YFSETQ. Trimming removed 0 bases from V and 2 bases from J, with 8 bases in between. The CDR3 is 14 amino acids. The CDR3 sequence is CASSLGPPNYGYTF. The CDR3 DNA reads as TGCGCCAGCAGCTTGGGGCCCCCGAACTATGGCTACACCTTC.

This clonotype was seen a handful of times. The chain joins TRBV5-4 to TRBJ2-3; tentative D call: TRBD2 (6 bases). Germline assignment: CDR1 SGHNT and CDR2 YYREEE (reference sequence). V lost 0 bases and J lost 0, with 8 bases in between. This CDR3 is built from 15 residues. CDR3 sequence: CASSLVLASTDTQYF. The CDR3 nucleotides read TGTGCCAGCAGCTTGGTCCTAGCGAGCACAGATACGCAGTATTTT.

The V and J genes are TRBV19 and TRBJ2-7; maybe TRBD1 (6 bases). Germline values: CDR1 LNHDA, CDR2 SQIVND (reference sequence). The CDR3 totals 14 residues. The V and J ends lost 3 bases and 2 bases respectively, with 11 bases between them. This chain's CDR3 is CASSIAQGAYEQYF. DNA for the CDR3: TGTGCCAGTAGTATCGCACAGGGAGCCTACGAGCAGTACTTC.

This rearrangement joins TRBV4-3 to TRBJ1-2, with D possibly being TRBD1 (6 bases). V lost 0 bases to trimming and J lost 4 bases, with 9 bases between them. This CDR3 region has 14 residues. Per the germline V gene, CDR1 is LGHNA and CDR2 is YSLEER. CDR3 protein: CASSQDTGRYGYTF. DNA of the CDR3: TGCGCCAGCAGCCAAGATACAGGGCGCTATGGCTACACCTTC.

The chain recombines TRBV3-1 with TRBJ1-5, with D tentatively TRBD1 (6 bases). The CDR3 totals 15 residues. Germline assignment: CDR1 LGHDT and CDR2 YNNKEL (reference sequence). Trimming removed 1 base from V and 7 bases from J, with 14 bases in between. The CDR3 nucleotides read TGTGCCAGCAGCCAAGTGGAACAGGGAAACCAGCCCCAGCATTTT. It is translated as CASSQVEQGNQPQHF. The complete variable domain, with remaining parts taken from reference TRBV3-1 and TRBJ1-5, reads DTAVSQTPKYLVTQMGNDKSIKCEQNLGHDTMYWYKQDSKKFLKIMFSYNNKELIINETVPNRFSPKSPDKAHLNLHINSLELGDSAVYFCASSQVEQGNQPQHFGDGTRLSIL.

This clonotype showed up many times. The rearrangement links TRBV20-1 to TRBJ2-7; 7 nucleotides match TRBD1. Germline V gives CDR1 DFQATT, CDR2 SNEGSKA (reference sequence). J lost 6 bases, V lost 0 bases, and 5 bases had no gene match. The CDR3 totals 13 residues. CDR3: CSAREWTGSEQYF. DNA of the CDR3: TGCAGTGCTAGAGAATGGACAGGATCCGAGCAGTACTTC.

The V and J genes are TRBV7-9 and TRBJ1-2; D gene ambiguous. Germline assignment: CDR1 SEHNR and CDR2 FQNEAQ (reference sequence). The CDR3 has 14 amino acids. Trimming pared 1 base from V and 4 bases from J, leaving 10 bases between. In DNA, the CDR3 is TGTGCCAGCAGCTTAGGAGGCTCCCTCTATGGCTACACCTTC. Amino acids: CASSLGGSLYGYTF.

This clonotype came up many times. The genes are TRBV7-2 and TRBJ2-6; D possibly corresponds to TRBD1 (7 bases). Trimming took off 6 bases at V and 1 base at J, with 22 bases between the two ends. The CDR3 is 19 residues long. The V gene's germline CDR1 is SGHTA and CDR2 FQGNSA. CDR3 in DNA: TGTGCCAGCAGAATAGCCCAGGGGGGCCTCCCTTCTGGGGCCAACGTCCTGACTTTC. Translating it yields CASRIAQGGLPSGANVLTF.

This clonotype appeared a few times. The rearrangement links TRBV6-5 to TRBJ2-7; no clear D. The V and J ends lost 6 bases and 0 bases respectively, with 12 bases between them. Per the germline V gene, CDR1 is MNHEY and CDR2 is SVGAGI. CDR3 length: 14 amino acids. The DNA of the CDR3 is TGTGCCAGCAGCCGCAGGATATCCTCCTACGAGCAGTACTTC. Its protein product is CASSRRISSYEQYF.

Many counts were recorded for this clonotype. The chain uses TRBV7-2 and TRBJ2-3; 7 nucleotides line up with TRBD1. The CDR3 loop spans 15 amino acids. With V trimmed by 5 bases and J by 1 base, 6 bases remained unmatched. Germline V lookup: CDR1 SGHTA, CDR2 FQGNSA. The CDR3 region is CASSSRDSRTDTQYF. The CDR3 DNA sequence: TGTGCCAGCAGCAGTCGGGACAGCCGCACAGATACGCAGTATTTT.

This clonotype appeared a few times. The chain is built from TRBV5-1 and TRBJ2-1; TRBD1 agrees at 7 bases. V lost 0 bases to trimming and J lost 5 bases; unmatched junction nucleotides: 2. CDR3 length: 14 amino acids. Germline loops: CDR1 SGHRS, CDR2 YFSETQ. CDR3 sequence: CASSLGGQDNEQFF. The CDR3 coding sequence is TGCGCCAGCAGCTTGGGCGGACAGGACAATGAGCAGTTCTTC. The whole variable domain, remainder taken from reference TRBV5-1 and TRBJ2-1, is KAGVTQTPRYLIKTRGQQVTLSCSPISGHRSVSWYQQTPGQGLQFLFEYFSETQRNKGNFPGRFSGRQFSNSRSEMNVSTLELGDSALYLCASSLGGQDNEQFFGPGTRLTVL.

This clonotype has just a few counts. This may come from a read error, since a much larger clone is one base off. The chain combines TRBV5-6 with TRBJ2-3; 7 nucleotides align to TRBD1. CDR1 is SGHDT, CDR2 YYEEEE, per germline. The junction had 3 bases not matched to a gene; V was cut back by 7 bases and J by 1 base. CDR3 length: 13 amino acids. DNA for the CDR3: TGTGCCAGCGGAACAGGGGGCACAGATACGCAGTATTTT. Translation gives CASGTGGTDTQYF.

This clonotype turned up a few times. The chain is built from TRBV5-1 and TRBJ1-3; a weak D match, TRBD1 (5 bases). Germline V lookup: CDR1 SGHRS, CDR2 YFSETQ. This CDR3 has 16 amino acids. V lost 2 bases and J lost 1, with 13 bases in between. CDR3 region: CASSFGGSSSGNTIYF. The CDR3 DNA sequence: TGCGCCAGCAGCTTTGGGGGAAGTTCGTCTGGAAACACCATATATTTT.

This clonotype showed up just a few times. The chain is built from TRBV4-2 and TRBJ2-2; the D is unclear. With 4 bases removed from V and 0 bases from J, the gap between germline ends came to 9 bases. Per germline, CDR1 LGHNA and CDR2 YNFKEQ. The CDR3 runs to 15 residues. The CDR3 sequence is CASSPSFANTGELFF. Written as DNA, the CDR3 is TGTGCCAGCAGCCCCTCGTTCGCGAACACCGGGGAGCTGTTTTTT.

The chain carries TRBV12-3 or TRBV12-4 and TRBJ2-7, with D perhaps given as TRBD1 or TRBD2 (5 bases each). Trimming stripped 6 bases from V and 6 bases from J, with 15 bases between. CDR3 length: 13 amino acids. CDR3: CASSRDVRSEQYF. Here the CDR3 DNA reads TGTGCCAGCAGCCGGGACGTCCGCTCCGAGCAGTACTTC.

The V call is TRBV5-5, the J call TRBJ1-5; D might be TRBD1 (5 bases). Germline V gives CDR1 SGHKS, CDR2 YYEKEE (reference sequence). V was cut by 5 bases and J by 2 bases, with 14 bases left in between. The CDR3 consists of 15 residues. CDR3 nucleotide sequence: TGTGCCAGCAGGCTAGGGGCGCGACGCAATCAGCCCCAGCATTTT. Amino acid sequence: CASRLGARRNQPQHF.

The gene calls are TRBV2 and TRBJ1-5, with 7 bases matching TRBD1. Germline assignment: CDR1 SNHLY and CDR2 FYNNEI. The J segment lost 13 bases and the V segment lost 4 bases, leaving 10 bases of the junction unmatched. This CDR3 is built from 13 residues. The CDR3 spells CASSGQGVRPQHF. The CDR3 DNA reads as TGTGCCAGCAGTGGTCAGGGGGTCCGTCCGCAGCATTTT. The entire variable domain, with the rest obtained from reference TRBV2 and TRBJ1-5, is as follows: EPEVTQTPSHQVTQMGQEVILRCVPISNHLYFYWYRQILGQKVEFLVSFYNNEISEKSEIFDDQFSVERPDGSNFTLKIRSTKLEDSAMYFCASSGQGVRPQHFGDGTRLSIL.

This clonotype occurred a few times. The chain employs TRBV5-1 and TRBJ2-1; D is possibly TRBD1 or TRBD2 (5 bases each). Trimming cost V 0 bases and J 0 bases, with 10 bases left between them. Germline CDR1 and CDR2: SGHRS and YFSETQ. The CDR3 spans 16 residues. The CDR3 reads CASSLVGESSYNEQFF. CDR3 bases: TGCGCCAGCAGCTTGGTGGGGGAGAGCTCCTACAATGAGCAGTTCTTC.

CDR3 amino acids: CASSLRGRRYTF. In DNA form, the CDR3 reads TGTGCCAGCAGCCTCCGGGGCCGGCGCTACACCTTC. This rearrangement joins TRBV7-9 to TRBJ1-2; TRBD1 might be the D (5 bases). This CDR3 has 12 amino acids. The V end lost 5 bases, the J end lost 9 bases, and 13 bases lay between the germline ends. The germline V gene has CDR1 SEHNR and CDR2 FQNEAQ (reference sequence).

The chain joins TRBV12-3 or TRBV12-4 to TRBJ1-2; tentative D call: TRBD1 (6 bases). V lost 3 bases to trimming and J lost 2 bases, with 16 bases between them. CDR3 length: 16 amino acids. The CDR3 DNA reads TGTGCCAGCAGTTTCCCGGGCCGCGACAGGAACTATGGCTACACCTTC. This gives the protein CASSFPGRDRNYGYTF.

At least ten counts were recorded for this clonotype. This may be a read error: a much more frequent sequence differs by one nucleotide. The gene calls are TRBV29-1 and TRBJ2-5, with 8 bases identical to TRBD1. After removal of 8 bases from V and 3 bases from J, the junction contained 8 bases not matched to a gene. The CDR3 loop spans 13 amino acids. In germline, CDR1 is SQVTM, CDR2 ANQGSEA. The CDR3 nucleotides read TGCAGCACCCACAGGGGGGCGGAAGAGACCCAGTACTTC. Amino acids: CSTHRGAEETQYF.

The rearrangement uses TRBV11-2 and TRBJ2-3; TRBD2 is a possible D gene (7 bases). The CDR3 spans 16 residues. Germline V gives CDR1 SGHAT, CDR2 FQNNGV. V was trimmed by 5 bases and J by 2 bases, leaving 17 bases between them. The CDR3 spells CASSPQRGGATDTQYF. CDR3 nucleotide sequence: TGTGCCAGCAGCCCCCAAAGGGGGGGGGCCACAGATACGCAGTATTTT. Filled out from reference TRBV11-2 and TRBJ2-3, the complete variable domain reads EAGVAQSPRYKIIEKRQSVAFWCNPISGHATLYWYQQILGQGPKLLIQFQNNGVVDDSQLPKDRFSAERLKGVDSTLKIQPAKLEDSAVYLCASSPQRGGATDTQYFGPGTRLTVL.